A selection of T cell receptor beta chains follows, all from one sample in a study of shared clonotypes between healthy human individuals. Profiling relied on immunoSEQ multiplex PCR, and the TCRdb table lists in-frame clones only, not all of them. Altogether roughly 76,000 clones are present, 62% being singletons, with the ten largest covering over 50%. Sequencing used memory CD8+ T cells sorted from blood. The origin of the receptors is a man aged 30 to 39 in good health. Both conserved end residues are part of each CDR3. The D gene is left open where the match is weak. Clone size appears in some rows only: once, few, many, or a class for an expanded clone.

v_call: TRBV4-2; d_call: TRBD2; clone_size: many; j_call: TRBJ2-3; cdr3_aa: CASSRTTLAGVTDTQYF; cdr3_nt: TGTGCCAGCAGCCGTACCACACTAGCGGGAGTCACAGATACGCAGTATTTT
v_call: TRBV30; d_call: NA; clone_size: NA; j_call: TRBJ2-1; cdr3_aa: CAWSGNNEQFF; cdr3_nt: TGTGCCTGGAGTGGCAACAATGAGCAGTTCTTC
v_call: TRBV4-1; d_call: NA; clone_size: many; j_call: TRBJ1-5; cdr3_aa: CASSQDQGSNQPQHF; cdr3_nt: TGCGCCAGCAGCCAAGACCAAGGTAGCAATCAGCCCCAGCATTTT
v_call: TRBV7-8; d_call: TRBD1; clone_size: NA; j_call: TRBJ2-6; cdr3_aa: CASSLDRGISSGANVLTF; cdr3_nt: TGTGCCAGCAGCTTAGACAGGGGGATAAGCTCTGGGGCCAACGTCCTGACTTTC
v_call: TRBV5-6; d_call: NA; clone_size: NA; j_call: TRBJ1-1; cdr3_aa: CASSLGGDTEAFF; cdr3_nt: TGTGCCAGCAGCTTGGGTGGGGATACTGAAGCTTTCTTT
v_call: TRBV28; d_call: NA; clone_size: NA; j_call: TRBJ2-7; cdr3_aa: CAIAGSAYEQYF; cdr3_nt: TGTGCCATCGCAGGGAGCGCCTACGAGCAGTACTTC
v_call: TRBV2; d_call: NA; clone_size: NA; j_call: TRBJ2-6; cdr3_aa: CANAEFGSGANVLTF; cdr3_nt: TGTGCCAACGCGGAGTTCGGCTCTGGGGCCAACGTCCTGACTTTC
v_call: TRBV7-9; d_call: TRBD1; clone_size: NA; j_call: TRBJ2-4; cdr3_aa: CASSKEIGTGQKNIQYF; cdr3_nt: TGTGCCAGCAGCAAAGAAATCGGGACAGGGCAAAAAAACATTCAGTACTTC
v_call: TRBV5-6; d_call: NA; clone_size: NA; j_call: TRBJ1-5; cdr3_aa: CASSLGLYSNQPQHF; cdr3_nt: TGTGCCAGCAGCTTGGGGCTTTATAGCAATCAGCCCCAGCATTTT
v_call: TRBV29-1; d_call: NA; clone_size: NA; j_call: TRBJ1-1; cdr3_aa: CSVGPGNTEAFF; cdr3_nt: TGCAGCGTTGGGCCAGGGAACACTGAAGCTTTCTTT
v_call: TRBV13; d_call: NA; clone_size: NA; j_call: TRBJ1-1; cdr3_aa: CASHWRGLNTEAFF; cdr3_nt: TGTGCCAGCCACTGGAGGGGTCTAAACACTGAAGCTTTCTTT
v_call: TRBV15; d_call: TRBD2; clone_size: NA; j_call: TRBJ2-1; cdr3_aa: CATSHLGGSEFF; cdr3_nt: TGTGCCACCAGCCACCTGGGAGGGTCGGAGTTCTTC
v_call: TRBV18; d_call: NA; clone_size: NA; j_call: TRBJ1-1; cdr3_aa: CASSSPAKNTEAFF; cdr3_nt: TGTGCCAGCTCATCGCCGGCTAAGAACACTGAAGCTTTCTTT
v_call: TRBV15; d_call: NA; clone_size: once; j_call: TRBJ1-1; cdr3_aa: CATSTRVTGTEAFF; cdr3_nt: TGTGCCACCAGCACCAGGGTTACAGGCACTGAAGCTTTCTTT
v_call: TRBV28; d_call: TRBD2; clone_size: NA; j_call: TRBJ2-3; cdr3_aa: CASSTKLAGGWSDTQYF; cdr3_nt: TGTGCCAGCAGTACCAAACTAGCGGGAGGATGGTCAGATACGCAGTATTTT
v_call: TRBV7-3; d_call: NA; clone_size: NA; j_call: TRBJ2-1; cdr3_aa: CASSDGDNEQFF; cdr3_nt: TGTGCCAGCAGCGACGGAGATAATGAGCAGTTCTTC
v_call: TRBV5-1; d_call: TRBD1; clone_size: NA; j_call: TRBJ2-7; cdr3_aa: CASSSETGFGYEQYF; cdr3_nt: TGCGCCAGCAGCTCCGAGACAGGGTTCGGGTACGAGCAGTACTTC
v_call: TRBV6-6; d_call: TRBD2; clone_size: NA; j_call: TRBJ2-3; cdr3_aa: CASSYSREEGTDTQYF; cdr3_nt: TGTGCCAGCAGTTACTCGCGGGAGGAAGGCACAGATACGCAGTATTTT
v_call: TRBV27; d_call: NA; clone_size: NA; j_call: TRBJ2-2; cdr3_aa: CASSWERTGELFF; cdr3_nt: TGTGCCAGCAGTTGGGAGAGAACCGGGGAGCTGTTTTTT
v_call: TRBV11-2; d_call: TRBD1; clone_size: NA; j_call: TRBJ2-2; cdr3_aa: CASSLDWRQGVTGELFF; cdr3_nt: TGTGCCAGCAGCTTAGATTGGAGACAGGGGGTCACCGGGGAGCTGTTTTTT
v_call: TRBV7-6; d_call: TRBD2; clone_size: once; j_call: TRBJ2-1; cdr3_aa: CASSSEGLFTSGSFPYNEQFF; cdr3_nt: TGTGCCAGCAGCTCCGAGGGGCTATTTACTAGCGGGAGCTTCCCCTACAATGAGCAGTTCTTC
v_call: TRBV11-2; d_call: TRBD1; clone_size: NA; j_call: TRBJ2-7; cdr3_aa: CASSFGQAEQYF; cdr3_nt: TGTGCCAGCAGCTTCGGACAGGCTGAGCAGTACTTC
v_call: TRBV28; d_call: NA; clone_size: many; j_call: TRBJ2-7; cdr3_aa: CASSSGADYEQYF; cdr3_nt: TGTGCCAGCAGTTCGGGGGCAGACTACGAGCAGTACTTC
v_call: TRBV6-6; d_call: NA; clone_size: few; j_call: TRBJ2-7; cdr3_aa: CASRDLTYEQYF; cdr3_nt: TGTGCCAGCAGGGACCTCACCTACGAGCAGTACTTC
v_call: TRBV6-6; d_call: TRBD2; clone_size: few; j_call: TRBJ2-3; cdr3_aa: CASTARGGTDTQYF; cdr3_nt: TGTGCCAGCACCGCCCGGGGGGGCACAGATACGCAGTATTTT
v_call: TRBV7-9; d_call: TRBD1; clone_size: NA; j_call: TRBJ2-7; cdr3_aa: CASSFGQGADEQYF; cdr3_nt: TGTGCCAGCAGCTTCGGACAGGGGGCCGACGAGCAGTACTTC
v_call: TRBV4-1; d_call: TRBD2; clone_size: NA; j_call: TRBJ2-1; cdr3_aa: CASSQGLAGNNEQFF; cdr3_nt: TGCGCCAGCAGCCAAGGACTAGCGGGAAACAATGAGCAGTTCTTC
v_call: TRBV9; d_call: TRBD1; clone_size: few; j_call: TRBJ1-2; cdr3_aa: CASSVASPGQGMTGGYTF; cdr3_nt: TGTGCCAGCAGCGTAGCCTCACCGGGACAGGGAATGACTGGTGGCTACACCTTC
v_call: TRBV13; d_call: NA; clone_size: NA; j_call: TRBJ2-7; cdr3_aa: CASSLVGGATYEQYF; cdr3_nt: TGTGCCAGCAGCTTAGTTGGGGGGGCAACCTACGAGCAGTACTTC
v_call: TRBV27; d_call: TRBD1; clone_size: NA; j_call: TRBJ2-7; cdr3_aa: CASRDRGGFYEQYF; cdr3_nt: TGTGCCAGCAGGGACAGGGGTGGCTTTTACGAGCAGTACTTC
v_call: TRBV19; d_call: NA; clone_size: few; j_call: TRBJ1-5; cdr3_aa: CASSIGTLNQPQHF; cdr3_nt: TGTGCCAGTAGCATCGGGACACTGAATCAGCCCCAGCATTTT
v_call: TRBV5-4; d_call: NA; clone_size: few; j_call: TRBJ2-1; cdr3_aa: CASSSGLGYNEQFF; cdr3_nt: TGTGCCAGCAGCTCAGGATTAGGTTACAATGAGCAGTTCTTC
v_call: TRBV4-2; d_call: NA; clone_size: NA; j_call: TRBJ1-1; cdr3_aa: CASRRDPNTEAFF; cdr3_nt: TGTGCCAGCCGTCGGGACCCGAACACTGAAGCTTTCTTT
v_call: TRBV14; d_call: NA; clone_size: NA; j_call: TRBJ2-1; cdr3_aa: CASSQGYNEQFF; cdr3_nt: TGTGCCAGCAGCCAGGGATACAATGAGCAGTTCTTC
v_call: TRBV11-2; d_call: NA; clone_size: NA; j_call: TRBJ2-7; cdr3_aa: CASSLEATPSYEQYF; cdr3_nt: TGTGCCAGCAGCTTAGAAGCCACACCCTCCTACGAGCAGTACTTC
v_call: TRBV28; d_call: NA; clone_size: few; j_call: TRBJ2-7; cdr3_aa: CASAGADYEQYF; cdr3_nt: TGTGCCAGCGCCGGGGCGGACTACGAGCAGTACTTC
v_call: TRBV6-5; d_call: NA; clone_size: NA; j_call: TRBJ1-4; cdr3_aa: CASSPGADNEKLFF; cdr3_nt: TGTGCCAGCAGCCCTGGGGCAGATAATGAAAAACTGTTTTTT
v_call: TRBV27; d_call: NA; clone_size: NA; j_call: TRBJ1-5; cdr3_aa: CASSLSRSGTRQPQHF; cdr3_nt: TGTGCCAGCAGTTTAAGCCGATCAGGGACGCGGCAGCCCCAGCATTTT
v_call: TRBV6-5; d_call: NA; clone_size: few; j_call: TRBJ2-7; cdr3_aa: CASRDMGYEQYF; cdr3_nt: TGTGCCAGCAGGGACATGGGTTACGAGCAGTACTTC
v_call: TRBV5-6; d_call: NA; clone_size: NA; j_call: TRBJ1-5; cdr3_aa: CASSLGELRLGNQPQHF; cdr3_nt: TGTGCCAGCAGCTTGGGGGAGTTAAGGTTGGGCAATCAGCCCCAGCATTTT
v_call: TRBV2; d_call: NA; clone_size: NA; j_call: TRBJ2-5; cdr3_aa: CASTTGQLIQETQYF; cdr3_nt: TGTGCCAGCACTACCGGACAACTTATCCAAGAGACCCAGTACTTC
v_call: TRBV10-3; d_call: NA; clone_size: NA; j_call: TRBJ2-7; cdr3_aa: CAISEPLERGRGPSYEQYF; cdr3_nt: TGTGCCATCAGTGAGCCGTTGGAAAGGGGCAGGGGTCCGTCCTACGAGCAGTACTTC